These 28 T cell receptor beta chains share one sample of origin, sequenced in a study of T cell repertoires in cytomegalovirus infection. TCRdb reprocessed the reads with MiXCR, giving one entry per CDR3 protein. The sample carries 250,000 or so distinct CDR3 sequences, roughly 10% recorded once. Sequencing input: PBMCs. The receptors shown here come from a human donor in good health (CMV status not recorded). Some clones in this sample may be carry-over from other donors' samples.

This clonotype showed up just a few times. The chain joins TRBV6-1 to TRBJ1-6; 8 positions agree with TRBD1. Germline trimming cut 6 bases from V and 6 bases from J; bases unmatched to any gene: 7. The CDR3 consists of 15 residues. CDR1 is MNHNS and CDR2 is SASEGT in the germline V gene. The CDR3: CASRLTGVPNSPLHF. CDR3 DNA sequence: TGTGCCAGCAGACTGACAGGGGTTCCTAATTCACCCCTCCACTTT.

This clonotype was counted ten times or more. The chain carries TRBV7-3 and TRBJ2-2, with D uncertain. V was cut by 3 bases and J by 5 bases, with 7 bases left in between. This CDR3 is 13 amino acids long. Per germline, CDR1 SGHTA and CDR2 FQGTGA. The chain's CDR3 is CASSFGKTGELFF. CDR3 in DNA: TGTGCCAGCAGCTTTGGGAAAACCGGGGAGCTGTTTTTT.

This clonotype has ten or more counts. The chain uses TRBV7-2 and TRBJ2-5, with D possibly being TRBD1 or TRBD2 (6 bases each). The V gene lost 3 bases and the J gene lost 2 bases, with 10 bases spanning the gap. Per the germline V gene, CDR1 is SGHTA and CDR2 is FQGNSA. There are 14 residues in the CDR3. The CDR3 DNA sequence: TGTGCCAGCAGCTTTGGGGGGCGACAAGAGACCCAGTACTTC. Its protein is CASSFGGRQETQYF.

This clonotype occurred many times. The rearrangement joins TRBV7-2 to TRBJ2-7; 10 nucleotides align to TRBD2. CDR3 length: 16 amino acids. With 1 base clipped from V and 2 bases from J, the junction kept 5 bases outside the gene matches. Germline V gene sequence: CDR1 SGHTA, CDR2 FQGNSA. The CDR3: CASSLVPTSGTYEQYF. CDR3 nucleotide sequence: TGTGCCAGCAGCTTAGTTCCAACTAGCGGGACCTACGAGCAGTACTTC.

This clonotype showed up many times. V and J are TRBV7-2 and TRBJ2-4; either TRBD1 or TRBD2 may supply D (6 bases each). The CDR3 loop spans 13 amino acids. Trimming stripped 7 bases from V and 7 bases from J, with 14 bases between. CDR1 is SGHTA, CDR2 FQGNSA, per germline. The CDR3 reads CASNPDGGNIQYF. CDR3 DNA sequence: TGTGCCAGCAACCCTGACGGGGGCAACATTCAGTACTTC. The full variable domain, completed using reference TRBV7-2 and TRBJ2-4, is GAGVSQSPSNKVTEKGKDVELRCDPISGHTALYWYRQSLGQGLEFLIYFQGNSAPDKSGLPSDRFSAERTGGSVSTLTIQRTQQEDSAVYLCASNPDGGNIQYFGAGTRLSVL.

This clonotype was detected ten times or more. The chain combines TRBV7-8 with TRBJ1-5; possibly TRBD1 for D (6 bases). The CDR3 extends over 19 amino acids. Trimming removed 2 bases from V and 2 bases from J, with 22 bases in between. Germline lookup yields CDR1 SGHVS and CDR2 FQNEAQ. The CDR3 reads CASSLTPTGISVGNQPQHF. CDR3 bases: TGTGCCAGCAGCTTAACCCCGACAGGAATATCCGTGGGCAATCAGCCCCAGCATTTT.

This clonotype was recorded at least ten times. The chain carries TRBV20-1 and TRBJ1-5; D uncertain. This CDR3 has 17 residues. The V gene lost 3 bases and the J gene lost 8 bases, with 26 bases spanning the gap. CDR1 is DFQATT, CDR2 SNEGSKA, per germline (reference sequence). CDR3 bases: TGCAGTGCTAGCGGTATAGAGGACGTAGGCCTGGCGAAGCCCCAGCATTTT. Translated: CSASGIEDVGLAKPQHF.

This clonotype was seen at least ten times. The rearrangement joins TRBV6-5 to TRBJ2-3; 8 bases agree with TRBD2. The CDR3 spans 17 residues. The germline V gene has CDR1 MNHEY and CDR2 SVGAGI. The V and J ends lost 4 bases and 4 bases, in that order; junction bases with no gene match: 13. The CDR3 here is CASSSPRLAGLADTQYF. CDR3 bases: TGTGCCAGCAGTTCCCCACGGCTAGCGGGCTTAGCAGATACGCAGTATTTT.

This clonotype was seen ten or more times. The rearrangement joins TRBV5-4 to TRBJ1-2; D is unclear. The CDR3 runs 12 residues. CDR1 is SGHNT, CDR2 YYREEE, per germline (reference sequence). The V and J ends lost 0 bases and 8 bases respectively, with 8 bases between them. CDR3 amino acids: CASSLEQRGYTF. For the CDR3, the DNA is TGTGCCAGCAGCTTGGAGCAACGAGGCTACACCTTC.

This clonotype was observed at least ten times. The J gene is TRBJ2-5, the V gene TRBV12-5, with 7 nucleotides matching TRBD1. The germline CDR1 and CDR2 sequences are LGHNT and FRNRAP. This CDR3 contains 16 residues. With V trimmed by 0 bases and J by 0 bases, 4 bases remained unmatched. For the CDR3, the DNA is TGTGCTAGTGGTTTGGTCAGGGGGACGCACCAAGAGACCCAGTACTTC. Translation gives CASGLVRGTHQETQYF.

Worth noting for this clonotype: Likely a read error: the CDR3 ends without its conserved phenylalanine or tryptophan. V is TRBV7-9 and J is TRBJ2-7; maybe TRBD1 (8 bases). CDR1 SEHNR and CDR2 FQNEAQ come from the germline V gene (reference sequence). The CDR3 extends over 16 amino acids. The V end lost 4 bases, the J end lost 6 bases, and 22 bases lay between the germline ends. This chain's CDR3 is CASSYPGQGGKGEQYL. In DNA form, the CDR3 reads TGTGCCAGCAGCTACCCCGGACAGGGAGGGAAAGGCGAGCAGTACCTC.

The rearrangement links TRBV7-2 to TRBJ2-1; 13 positions match TRBD2. The CDR3 runs 16 residues. The V segment lost 4 bases and the J segment 6 bases; nucleotides outside the gene matches: 6. Germline V gene lookup returns CDR1 SGHTA and CDR2 FQGNSA. The CDR3 loop reads CASSYGLAGAINEQFF. In DNA, the CDR3 is TGTGCCAGCAGCTACGGACTAGCGGGGGCTATCAATGAGCAGTTCTTC. Looking up the rest from reference TRBV7-2 and TRBJ2-1 gives the full variable domain: GAGVSQSPSNKVTEKGKDVELRCDPISGHTALYWYRQSLGQGLEFLIYFQGNSAPDKSGLPSDRFSAERTGGSVSTLTIQRTQQEDSAVYLCASSYGLAGAINEQFFGPGTRLTVL.

This clonotype was counted many times. The chain joins TRBV7-6 to TRBJ2-3; D possibly corresponds to TRBD2 (6 bases). V shed 4 bases and J shed 0 bases, with 20 bases lying between them. From germline, CDR1 is SGHVS and CDR2 FNYEAQ. There are 18 residues in the CDR3. CDR3 nucleotides: TGTGCCAGCAGCTCCCTAGGGCCTAGCGCAACTAGCACAGATACGCAGTATTTT. Protein product: CASSSLGPSATSTDTQYF.

This clonotype was found many times. The gene calls are TRBV19 and TRBJ2-7; a weak D match, TRBD1 (6 bases). The CDR3 is 15 amino acids. Germline V gene data show CDR1 as LNHDA and CDR2 as SQIVND (reference sequence). The germline V and J ends were trimmed by 5 bases and 1 base, with 15 bases remaining between them. In DNA form, the CDR3 reads TGTGCCAGTAGTTTCAGGGGAGATCGATCCTACGAGCAGTACTTC. Its translation: CASSFRGDRSYEQYF. The whole variable domain, filled in from reference TRBV19 and TRBJ2-7, reads DGGITQSPKYLFRKEGQNVTLSCEQNLNHDAMYWYRQDPGQGLRLIYYSQIVNDFQKGDIAEGYSVSREKKESFPLTVTSAQKNPTAFYLCASSFRGDRSYEQYFGPGTRLTVT.

This rearrangement joins TRBV20-1 to TRBJ2-2, with D possibly being TRBD2 (6 bases). Between the trimmed V and J ends, which lost 3 bases and 5 bases, there was a span of 19 bases. CDR3 size: 16 residues. Germline CDR1 reads DFQATT; CDR2 reads SNEGSKA (reference sequence). The CDR3 here is CSARLAGRGTTGELFF. The DNA for the CDR3 is TGCAGTGCTAGGCTGGCGGGGCGGGGCACTACCGGGGAGCTGTTTTTT.

In its sample, this clonotype was seen many times. J is TRBJ2-7 and V is TRBV20-1; a weak D match, TRBD2 (5 bases). This CDR3 has 14 amino acids. Per germline, CDR1 DFQATT and CDR2 SNEGSKA (reference sequence). Trimming stripped 6 bases from V and 7 bases from J, with 22 bases between. The CDR3 bases are TGCAGTGCGCCTATACCGGGGATATCCGGGGAGCAGTACTTC. It codes for CSAPIPGISGEQYF.

This clonotype was counted many times. This sequence joins TRBV7-2 and TRBJ2-1; possibly TRBD1 or TRBD2 for D (5 bases each). The germline V gene encodes CDR1 SGHTA and CDR2 FQGNSA. Trimming took off 2 bases at V and 2 bases at J, with 7 bases between the two ends. The CDR3 runs to 14 residues. This CDR3 reads CASSLQGAYNEQFF. For the CDR3, the DNA is TGTGCCAGCAGCTTACAGGGAGCCTACAATGAGCAGTTCTTC. The variable domain in full, with the rest retrieved from reference TRBV7-2 and TRBJ2-1, is GAGVSQSPSNKVTEKGKDVELRCDPISGHTALYWYRQSLGQGLEFLIYFQGNSAPDKSGLPSDRFSAERTGGSVSTLTIQRTQQEDSAVYLCASSLQGAYNEQFFGPGTRLTVL.

This clonotype was detected ten times or more. The V call is TRBV7-2, the J call TRBJ2-1; D is unclear. The germline CDR1 and CDR2 sequences are SGHTA and FQGNSA. CDR3 size: 11 residues. Trimming left V 6 bases short and J 9 bases short, with 9 bases between. The CDR3 spells CASRALGEQFF. The CDR3, as DNA: TGTGCCAGCAGGGCTTTGGGTGAGCAGTTCTTC.

Here the CDR3 reads CASSRDSQAYEQYF. Written as DNA, the CDR3 is TGTGCCAGCAGCCGGGACAGCCAAGCCTACGAGCAGTACTTC. The chain is built from TRBV7-2 and TRBJ2-7; 7 positions match TRBD1. The CDR3 extends over 14 amino acids. CDR1 and CDR2 from the germline V gene are SGHTA and FQGNSA. J was trimmed by 2 bases and V by 5 bases; bases with no gene match: 6. Filled out from reference TRBV7-2 and TRBJ2-7, the complete variable domain reads GAGVSQSPSNKVTEKGKDVELRCDPISGHTALYWYRQSLGQGLEFLIYFQGNSAPDKSGLPSDRFSAERTGGSVSTLTIQRTQQEDSAVYLCASSRDSQAYEQYFGPGTRLTVT.

This clonotype occurred a few times. This chain uses TRBV30 with TRBJ2-3; 7 nucleotides match TRBD2. The CDR3 loop spans 15 amino acids. From germline, CDR1 is GTSNPN and CDR2 SVGIG (reference sequence). V was clipped by 4 bases and J by 1 base; unmatched bases: 8. In nucleotides, the CDR3 is TGTGCCTGGACCCCTAGAGCGGGACGCACAGATACGCAGTATTTT. This codes for CAWTPRAGRTDTQYF.

The CDR3 protein is CASSLGTVGNSPLHF. The CDR3 DNA reads as TGTGCCAGCAGCTTAGGGACAGTTGGGAATTCACCCCTCCACTTT. The rearrangement uses TRBV7-6 and TRBJ1-6, with TRBD1 as a possible D gene (6 bases). The CDR3 has 15 residues. The germline gives CDR1 SGHVS, CDR2 FNYEAQ. V was cut by 1 base and J by 7 bases, with 11 bases left in between.

The rearrangement joins TRBV20-1 to TRBJ1-2, with 8 bases lining up with TRBD1. Germline CDR1 and CDR2: DFQATT and SNEGSKA (reference sequence). Unmatched junction bases numbered 5, after V lost 4 bases and J lost 4 bases. This CDR3 has 13 residues. The CDR3 DNA follows: TGCAGTGCTATGGACAGGGCAAGCTATGGCTACACCTTC. The encoded protein is CSAMDRASYGYTF.

This clonotype has ten or more counts. As DNA, the CDR3 is TGTGCCATCACCGGGACAGGCACCTACGAGCAGTACTTC. Its protein is CAITGTGTYEQYF. This rearrangement joins TRBV10-3 to TRBJ2-7; 8 positions match TRBD1. The CDR3 totals 13 residues. Trimming took 7 bases from V and 2 from J; bases not matched to a gene: 4. The V gene's germline CDR1 is ENHRY and CDR2 SYGVKD.

This clonotype showed up many times. The chain carries TRBV7-2 and TRBJ2-5, with D unresolved. The CDR3 contains 12 residues. V lost 5 bases, J lost 5 bases, and 9 bases lay in between. Germline lookup yields CDR1 SGHTA and CDR2 FQGNSA. The CDR3 loop is CASSATLETQYF. The CDR3 coding sequence is TGTGCCAGCAGCGCCACCCTTGAGACCCAGTACTTC.

This clonotype has at least ten counts. The chain couples TRBV7-2 to TRBJ1-1; 7 bases line up with TRBD1. The CDR3 totals 15 residues. The V and J ends lost 5 bases and 0 bases, in that order; junction bases with no gene match: 6. From germline, CDR1 is SGHTA and CDR2 FQGNSA. The CDR3: CASSTRTGLNTEAFF. CDR3 DNA: TGTGCCAGCAGCACCCGGACAGGACTGAACACTGAAGCTTTCTTT.

The chain has TRBV12-3 or TRBV12-4 and TRBJ2-7, with D possibly matching TRBD2 (6 bases). The CDR3 loop spans 14 amino acids. V lost 5 bases and J 3 bases, leaving 14 bases between the germline ends. CDR3 coding DNA: TGTGCCAGCAGTCCGGGGGTTAGCGGCTACGAGCAGTACTTC. Its translation: CASSPGVSGYEQYF.

This clonotype was seen repeatedly, ten times or more. The CDR3 sequence is CASSLAAGSSYNEQFF. CDR3 DNA: TGTGCCAGCAGCTTAGCGGCGGGGAGCTCCTACAATGAGCAGTTCTTC. The V and J genes are TRBV7-2 and TRBJ2-1, with D maybe TRBD2 (6 bases). V was trimmed by 0 bases and J by 0 bases, leaving 9 bases between them. The length of the CDR3 is 16 residues. Germline-derived CDR1 and CDR2 are SGHTA and FQGNSA.

This clonotype has at least ten counts. The chain combines TRBV28 with TRBJ2-2, with TRBD2 as a possible D gene (6 bases). Germline V gene lookup returns CDR1 MDHEN and CDR2 SYDVKM. V lost 6 bases and J 2 bases, leaving 19 bases between the germline ends. This CDR3 spans 17 amino acids. The CDR3 DNA reads as TGTGCCAGCAGCCAGCCCGGGCCGGGGGATAACACCGGGGAGCTGTTTTTT. Its protein product is CASSQPGPGDNTGELFF.